These 23 T cell receptor beta chains were all obtained from the same sample, sequenced in a study of T-cell memory formation after mild COVID-19. TCRdb re-analysed the 5' RACE reads in MiXCR, keeping a single row per CDR3 protein. The sample lists roughly 500,000 distinct CDR3 sequences, approximately 20% seen once, with around 13% in the top ten. The sequencing input was PBMCs or a T cell subset sorted from them (not recorded which). These TCRs come from an adult woman who had mild COVID-19 (a few samples of this study predate the infection). Cell type and time point are not known.

This clonotype has a handful of counts. The J gene is TRBJ2-7, the V gene TRBV6-5; 8 bases match TRBD2. V lost 4 bases to trimming and J lost 6 bases; unmatched junction nucleotides: 14. CDR1 is MNHEY and CDR2 is SVGAGI in the germline V gene. CDR3 length: 16 residues. CDR3 in amino acids: CASSFGAGVASREQYF. CDR3 nucleotides: TGTGCCAGCAGTTTTGGAGCGGGAGTGGCCTCGCGCGAGCAGTACTTC.

This chain connects TRBV29-1 to TRBJ2-7; D perhaps matches TRBD2 (5 bases). Trimming took off 0 bases at V and 7 bases at J, with 19 bases between the two ends. CDR1 is SQVTM and CDR2 is ANQGSEA in the germline V gene. The CDR3 has 15 amino acids. The CDR3 here is CSVEDVGSGVGEQYF. Written as DNA, the CDR3 is TGCAGCGTTGAAGATGTGGGGAGTGGTGTAGGGGAGCAGTACTTC.

V usage is TRBV24-1 and J usage is TRBJ2-1; possibly TRBD1 for D (6 bases). Trimming pared 0 bases from V and 4 bases from J, leaving 12 bases between. The length of the CDR3 is 16 residues. Germline CDR1 is KGHDR and CDR2 is SFDVKD. The CDR3 DNA sequence: TGTGCCACCAGTGATTTGCAACCCGGACAGTACAATGAGCAGTTCTTC. The encoded protein is CATSDLQPGQYNEQFF.

The J gene is TRBJ2-5, the V gene TRBV7-6; D remains ambiguous. The CDR3 contains 13 residues. V was cut by 6 bases and J by 5 bases, with 13 bases left in between. CDR1 and CDR2 (germline): SGHVS, FNYEAQ. CDR3 residues: CASRPAAAETQYF. The CDR3, as DNA: TGTGCCAGCAGGCCCGCCGCTGCCGAGACCCAGTACTTC.

The CDR3 DNA follows: TGTGCCAGCAGTTTTTCAGGCGGTAATGAAAAACTGTTTTTT. It is translated as CASSFSGGNEKLFF. The chain recombines TRBV12-3 or TRBV12-4 with TRBJ1-4; no firm D call. Deletions cut 3 bases from V and 4 bases from J, with 9 bases between. The CDR3 contains 14 residues.

This chain uses TRBV5-1 with TRBJ1-1, with D uncertain. Germline V gene sequence: CDR1 SGHRS, CDR2 YFSETQ. CDR3 length: 16 residues. Trimming left V 0 bases short and J 0 bases short, with 12 bases between. This CDR3 is CASSLDPAQMNTEAFF. The DNA for the CDR3 is TGCGCCAGCAGCTTGGATCCGGCTCAGATGAACACTGAAGCTTTCTTT.

The chain carries TRBV11-1 and TRBJ1-2, with D maybe TRBD1 (5 bases). This CDR3 contains 15 residues. The V end lost 2 bases, the J end lost 4 bases, and 14 bases lay between the germline ends. Germline V gives CDR1 SGHAT, CDR2 FQDESV (reference sequence). CDR3 DNA sequence: TGTGCCAGCAGCTTAAGCCCTCGGGGGACCTATGGCTACACCTTC. It translates to CASSLSPRGTYGYTF.

The rearrangement joins TRBV12-3 or TRBV12-4 to TRBJ2-1; 10 nucleotides line up with TRBD2. This CDR3 region has 15 residues. V was pared by 6 bases and J by 8 bases, with 10 bases of the junction left unmatched. This chain's CDR3 is CASSKLAGVRDEQFF. The CDR3 DNA follows: TGTGCCAGCAGCAAGCTAGCGGGGGTCCGGGATGAGCAGTTCTTC.

The V gene is TRBV27, the J gene TRBJ2-7; D not certain. This CDR3 is 13 amino acids long. V lost 6 bases and J lost 9, with 18 bases in between. CDR1 is MNHEY, CDR2 SMNVEV, per germline (reference sequence). The CDR3 is CASRDPFSGGQYF. CDR3 sequence (DNA): TGTGCCAGCAGGGACCCCTTTTCGGGTGGGCAGTACTTC.

This CDR3 reads CASTQTGELFF. CDR3 DNA sequence: TGTGCCAGCACGCAAACCGGGGAGCTGTTTTTT. J is TRBJ2-2 and V is TRBV6-2 or TRBV6-3; D is unresolved. There are 11 residues in the CDR3. Per germline, CDR1 MNHEY and CDR2 SVGEGT. The ends were cut back, 7 bases at V and 5 bases at J, with 5 bases in the middle.

The chain links TRBV27 to TRBJ2-7; 10 positions match TRBD1. The trim removed 10 bases at V and 3 bases at J, leaving 6 bases unmatched. Germline CDR1 and CDR2: MNHEY and SMNVEV (reference sequence). This CDR3 is 13 amino acids long. CDR3 protein: CAIGQGVVYEQYF. The CDR3 DNA sequence: TGTGCCATCGGACAGGGGGTTGTCTACGAGCAGTACTTC.

The J gene is TRBJ2-1, the V gene TRBV20-1, with 9 bases identical to TRBD1. Per germline, CDR1 DFQATT and CDR2 SNEGSKA (reference sequence). The ends lost 1 base at V and 0 bases at J; junction bases unmatched: 4. The CDR3 is 16 amino acids. This chain's CDR3 is CSARGPGQGSYNEQFF. Written as DNA, the CDR3 is TGCAGTGCTAGAGGACCGGGACAGGGCTCCTACAATGAGCAGTTCTTC.

This clonotype occurred a few times. The chain links TRBV18 to TRBJ2-7, with 7 bases fitting TRBD1. Germline V CDR1 and CDR2: KGHSH, LQKENI. The CDR3 consists of 14 residues. Losses at the gene ends were 3 bases for V and 2 bases for J; bases not matched to a gene: 4. The CDR3 nucleotides are TGTGCCAGCTCACCGCAGACAGGGACCTACGAGCAGTACTTC. Translating gives CASSPQTGTYEQYF. The full variable domain, with the rest looked up from reference TRBV18 and TRBJ2-7, is NAGVMQNPRHLVRRRGQEARLRCSPMKGHSHVYWYRQLPEEGLKFMVYLQKENIIDESGMPKERFSAEFPKEGPSILRIQQVVRGDSAAYFCASSPQTGTYEQYFGPGTRLTVT.

About this clonotype: Germline and junction disagree at one end, which may indicate a read error. The chain carries TRBV7-3 and TRBJ1-4; 9 nucleotides match TRBD1. In germline, CDR1 is SGHTA, CDR2 FQGTGA. CDR3 length: 15 residues. CDR3 loop: CASSLTGGYGEKLFF. The CDR3 region has the DNA TGTGCCAGCAGCCTAACAGGGGGCTACGGTGAAAAACTGTTTTTT.

This clonotype occurred a few times. This sequence joins TRBV24-1 and TRBJ1-5, with D maybe TRBD1 (6 bases). Trimming removed 7 bases from V and 3 bases from J, with 12 bases in between. In germline, CDR1 is KGHDR, CDR2 SFDVKD. The CDR3 has 14 amino acids. For the CDR3, the DNA is TGTGCCACCAGGGGGGCCGGGAACAATCAGCCCCAGCATTTT. This codes for CATRGAGNNQPQHF.

The genes are TRBV5-4 and TRBJ2-1; 9 nucleotides align to TRBD1. CDR1 and CDR2 from the germline V gene are SGHNT and YYREEE (reference sequence). The ends lost 5 bases at V and 6 bases at J; junction bases unmatched: 9. This CDR3 has 15 amino acids. The CDR3 loop reads CASRASGQGVNEQFF. The CDR3 nucleotides are TGTGCCAGCAGGGCCTCGGGACAGGGCGTCAATGAGCAGTTCTTC.

J is TRBJ2-1 and V is TRBV5-6; either TRBD1 or TRBD2 may supply D (6 bases each). Per germline, CDR1 SGHDT and CDR2 YYEEEE. Trimming cost V 1 base and J 8 bases, with 10 bases left between them. The length of the CDR3 is 13 residues. The CDR3 coding sequence is TGTGCCAGCAGCTTGAGGGGGGCATATGAGCAGTTCTTC. Its protein product is CASSLRGAYEQFF. Looking up the rest from reference TRBV5-6 and TRBJ2-1 gives the full variable domain: DAGVTQSPTHLIKTRGQQVTLRCSPKSGHDTVSWYQQALGQGPQFIFQYYEEEERQRGNFPDRFSGHQFPNYSSELNVNALLLGDSALYLCASSLRGAYEQFFGPGTRLTVL.

The chain employs TRBV29-1 and TRBJ2-1; D may correspond to TRBD1 or TRBD2 (6 bases each). This CDR3 contains 13 residues. The V gene's germline CDR1 is SQVTM and CDR2 ANQGSEA. V lost 6 bases and J 7 bases, leaving 16 bases between the germline ends. In DNA, the CDR3 is TGCAGCGTGGGGGGCAGGGTTTTAAATGAGCAGTTCTTC. It codes for CSVGGRVLNEQFF.

CDR3 loop: CASSFGVYSGNTIYF. The CDR3 region has the DNA TGTGCCAGCAGTTTTGGGGTTTACTCTGGAAACACCATATATTTT. The chain joins TRBV6-5 to TRBJ1-3; no firm D call. This CDR3 spans 15 amino acids. In germline, CDR1 is MNHEY, CDR2 SVGAGI. Trimming pared 4 bases from V and 0 bases from J, leaving 10 bases between.

This clonotype was counted a few times. This sequence joins TRBV14 and TRBJ2-2; 8 nucleotides line up with TRBD2. With 3 bases clipped from V and 4 bases from J, the junction kept 7 bases outside the gene matches. Germline V CDR1 and CDR2: SGHDN, FVKESK. The CDR3 consists of 16 residues. CDR3 amino acids: CASSQWVLAGTGELFF. CDR3 DNA sequence: TGTGCCAGCAGCCAGTGGGTTCTAGCGGGCACCGGGGAGCTGTTTTTT.

The V gene is TRBV4-3, the J gene TRBJ1-4; no definite D call. Germline CDR1 and CDR2: LGHNA and YSLEER. Trimming stripped 2 bases from V and 6 bases from J, with 22 bases between. CDR3 length: 18 amino acids. Here the CDR3 reads CASSQRSLKAVRDEKLFF. The CDR3 bases are TGCGCCAGCAGCCAAAGGTCCCTCAAAGCGGTGCGCGATGAAAAACTGTTTTTT.

The rearrangement joins TRBV7-9 to TRBJ2-1, with TRBD2 matching over 10 bases. This CDR3 has 16 amino acids. Per germline, CDR1 SEHNR and CDR2 FQNEAQ (reference sequence). V lost 3 bases to trimming and J lost 7 bases; unmatched junction nucleotides: 9. The CDR3 spells CASSFSEREGGNEQFF. DNA for the CDR3: TGTGCCAGCAGCTTCTCGGAGCGGGAGGGAGGGAATGAGCAGTTCTTC.

The rearrangement uses TRBV7-9 and TRBJ2-4; the D call may be TRBD1 or TRBD2 (6 bases each). Trimming removed 3 bases from V and 3 bases from J, with 18 bases in between. CDR1 is SEHNR, CDR2 FQNEAQ, per germline (reference sequence). The CDR3 spans 17 residues. The CDR3: CASSFRLGGRDKNIQYF. CDR3 in DNA: TGTGCCAGCAGCTTCAGACTAGGGGGTAGGGACAAAAACATTCAGTACTTC.